This T cell receptor (beta chain) was profiled in a study of T-cell memory formation after mild COVID-19. Study at large: The TCR clusters were mostly specific to one donor.

Study-level points and caveats: Day 15 to 85 contractors were CD4/CD8 balanced; later expanders leaned CD4+.

This clonotype was counted between two and nine times. Its antigen is still unknown. TCR alpha and TCR beta cDNA libraries carrying sample barcodes and UMIs were produced by 5'RACE using constant-segment primers. TCRdb re-called the 5' RACE reads through MiXCR, storing one row per CDR3 protein. The table shows 200,000 to 250,000 distinct CDR3 sequences, with just over 15% occurring only once. Germline loops: CDR1 SGDLS, CDR2 YYNGEE. CDR3 length: 13 amino acids. Trimming left V 3 bases short and J 6 bases short, with 11 bases between. The chain combines TRBV9 with TRBJ2-3, with unresolved D. This clonotype originated in an adult woman who had mild COVID-19 (a few samples of this study predate the infection). Cell type and time point are not known. What was sequenced was PBMCs or a T cell subset sorted from them (not recorded which). The CDR3 loop is CASSAGLGDTQYF. The CDR3 DNA reads TGTGCCAGCAGCGCTGGCCTCGGGGATACGCAGTATTTT. Full variable domain (remainder filled in from reference TRBV9 and TRBJ2-3): DSGVTQTPKHLITATGQRVTLRCSPRSGDLSVYWYQQSLDQGLQFLIQYYNGEERAKGNILERFSAQQFPDLHSELNLSSLELGDSALYFCASSAGLGDTQYFGPGTRLTVL.